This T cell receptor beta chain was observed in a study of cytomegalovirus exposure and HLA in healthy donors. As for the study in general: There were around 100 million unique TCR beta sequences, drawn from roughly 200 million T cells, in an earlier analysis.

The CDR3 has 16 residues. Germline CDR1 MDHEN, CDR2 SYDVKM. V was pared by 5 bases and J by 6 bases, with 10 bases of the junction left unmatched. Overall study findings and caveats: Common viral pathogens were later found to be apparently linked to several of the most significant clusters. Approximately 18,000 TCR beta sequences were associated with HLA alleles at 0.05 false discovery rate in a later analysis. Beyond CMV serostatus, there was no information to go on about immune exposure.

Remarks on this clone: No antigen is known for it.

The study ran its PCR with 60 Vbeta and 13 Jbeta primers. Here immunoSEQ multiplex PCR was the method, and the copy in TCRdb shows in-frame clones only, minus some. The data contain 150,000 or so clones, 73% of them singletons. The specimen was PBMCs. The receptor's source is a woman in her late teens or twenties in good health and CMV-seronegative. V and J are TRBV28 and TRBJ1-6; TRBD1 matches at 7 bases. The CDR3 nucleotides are TGTGCCAGCAGTCCTCCTCGGGGACAGCTTAATTCACCCCTCCACTTT. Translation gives CASSPPRGQLNSPLHF.